The T cell receptor beta chain under discussion was sequenced for a study of early T cells in non-severe SARS-CoV-2 infection. Study-wide findings and caveats: VDJdb matches were skewed toward anti-spike CD8 T cell responses.

CDR1 is KGHSH and CDR2 is LQKENI in the germline V gene. Trimming stripped 0 bases from V and 2 bases from J, with 8 bases between. The CDR3 extends over 15 amino acids. On this clonotype itself: Its target is unknown.

One entry per CDR3 protein, called by TCRdb with MiXCR from the 5' RACE reads. The table lists around 68,000 distinct CDR3 sequences, over 4.5% of them singletons, with less than 3.5% in the top ten. The clonotype originates from an adult who was a healthcare worker with PCR-confirmed SARS-CoV-2 infection or an uninfected control (not recorded which). The specimen comprised whole blood, sampled at baseline. The V gene is TRBV18, the J gene TRBJ2-1, with D unclear. In DNA form, the CDR3 reads TGTGCCAGCTCACCACCGGCACGAACCTACAATGAGCAGTTCTTC. It translates to CASSPPARTYNEQFF.